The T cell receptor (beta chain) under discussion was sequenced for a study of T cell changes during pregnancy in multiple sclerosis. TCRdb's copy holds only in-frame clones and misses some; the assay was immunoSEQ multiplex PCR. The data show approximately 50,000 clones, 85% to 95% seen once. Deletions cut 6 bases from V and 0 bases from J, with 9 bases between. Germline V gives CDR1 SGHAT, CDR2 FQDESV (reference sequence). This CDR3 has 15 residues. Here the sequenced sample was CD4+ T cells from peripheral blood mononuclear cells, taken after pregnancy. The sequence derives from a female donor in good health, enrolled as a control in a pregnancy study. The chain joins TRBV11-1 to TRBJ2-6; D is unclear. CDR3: CASSETGSGANVLTF. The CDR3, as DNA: TGTGCCAGCAGTGAAACTGGCTCTGGGGCCAACGTCCTGACTTTC.